This TCR beta chain was obtained from a study of blood T cells in healthy people across ages. It was with a sample-barcoded 5' primer and a J-beta primer mix that a second PCR of roughly 7 to 11 cycles was run. In TCRdb, the 5' RACE reads were re-called with MiXCR into one record per CDR3 protein. The sample yields around 1,800,000 distinct CDR3 sequences, approximately 40% seen once. Germline CDR1 reads SGHRS; CDR2 reads YFSETQ. The CDR3 has 14 amino acids. V dropped 1 base and J dropped 8 bases, with 13 bases sitting between them. There are a few counts of this clonotype. The chain is built from TRBV5-1 and TRBJ2-1; D gene uncertain. The specimen was blood. This TCR was sampled from a human donor in good health. The CDR3 protein is CASSLSSQDHEQFF. The CDR3 DNA is TGCGCCAGCAGCTTGAGTTCCCAGGACCATGAGCAGTTCTTC.